Listed below are T cell receptor beta chains from one sample, sequenced in a study of shared clonotypes between healthy human individuals. The table came from immunoSEQ multiplex PCR; TCRdb's copy has only in-frame clones and leaves some out. This sample has roughly 2.5 million clones, with approximately 90% found just once. The specimen was naive CD4+ T cells sorted from blood. All receptors derive from a man between 18 and 35 years old in good health. Both conserved end residues are part of each CDR3. The D gene is left open where the match is weak. A clone size is listed for some rows: how often the clone was seen (once, few, many), or a class if it is expanded.

abundance: -
j_gene: TRBJ2-3
d_gene: TRBD2
len: 16
v_gene: TRBV12-5
CDR3aa: CASGLGLADGTDTQYF
CDR3nt: TGTGCTAGTGGTTTGGGACTAGCGGATGGCACAGATACGCAGTATTTT

abundance: -
j_gene: TRBJ2-1
d_gene: -
len: 15
v_gene: TRBV5-1
CDR3aa: CASSGDGSSYNEQFF
CDR3nt: TGCGCCAGCAGCGGGGACGGGAGCTCCTACAATGAGCAGTTCTTC

abundance: -
j_gene: TRBJ1-1
d_gene: -
len: 15
v_gene: TRBV28
CDR3aa: CASSLERPLNTEAFF
CDR3nt: TGTGCCAGCAGTTTAGAAAGACCGTTGAACACTGAAGCTTTCTTT

abundance: -
j_gene: TRBJ1-5
d_gene: -
len: 13
v_gene: TRBV6-6
CDR3aa: CASSLPAGQPQHF
CDR3nt: TGTGCCAGCAGCCTACCCGCCGGTCAGCCCCAGCATTTT

abundance: -
j_gene: TRBJ2-1
d_gene: -
len: 15
v_gene: TRBV5-1
CDR3aa: CASSLQATIQGEQFF
CDR3nt: TGCGCCAGCAGCTTGCAAGCGACAATACAAGGTGAGCAGTTCTTC

abundance: -
j_gene: TRBJ2-3
d_gene: TRBD1
len: 13
v_gene: TRBV19
CDR3aa: CASTKGQGAETYF
CDR3nt: TGTGCCAGTACCAAGGGACAGGGGGCAGAGACGTATTTT

abundance: -
j_gene: TRBJ2-7
d_gene: -
len: 16
v_gene: TRBV30
CDR3aa: CAWSLPSGVRTYEQYF
CDR3nt: TGTGCCTGGAGTTTACCTTCGGGGGTTCGAACCTACGAGCAGTACTTC

abundance: -
j_gene: TRBJ2-3
d_gene: -
len: 14
v_gene: TRBV2
CDR3aa: CASSDFGPGDTQYF
CDR3nt: TGTGCCAGCAGTGATTTCGGACCGGGAGATACGCAGTATTTT

abundance: -
j_gene: TRBJ2-2
d_gene: TRBD1
len: 18
v_gene: TRBV5-1
CDR3aa: CASSLGPGTGVNTGELFF
CDR3nt: TGCGCCAGCAGCTTGGGGCCCGGGACAGGGGTAAACACCGGGGAGCTGTTTTTT

abundance: -
j_gene: TRBJ2-3
d_gene: TRBD2
len: 17
v_gene: TRBV11-3
CDR3aa: CASSQGPSGYSTDTQYF
CDR3nt: TGTGCCAGCAGCCAAGGCCCTAGCGGGTATAGCACAGATACGCAGTATTTT

abundance: -
j_gene: TRBJ2-1
d_gene: -
len: 12
v_gene: TRBV11-2
CDR3aa: CASTLGVGEQFF
CDR3nt: TGTGCCAGCACATTGGGGGTAGGTGAGCAGTTCTTC

abundance: -
j_gene: TRBJ1-2
d_gene: -
len: 14
v_gene: TRBV2
CDR3aa: CASRDGRGSSGYTF
CDR3nt: TGTGCCAGCAGGGACGGACGGGGCTCTTCCGGCTACACCTTC

abundance: -
j_gene: TRBJ2-2
d_gene: -
len: 16
v_gene: TRBV21-1
CDR3aa: CASSKAGWGGAGELFF
CDR3nt: TGTGCCAGCAGCAAAGCGGGATGGGGAGGGGCCGGGGAGCTGTTTTTT

abundance: -
j_gene: TRBJ2-5
d_gene: -
len: 13
v_gene: TRBV7-8
CDR3aa: CASSLLGSITQYF
CDR3nt: TGTGCCAGCAGCTTATTAGGGTCGATAACCCAGTACTTC

abundance: -
j_gene: TRBJ1-1
d_gene: TRBD1
len: 13
v_gene: TRBV11-2
CDR3aa: CASSSAGGSEAFF
CDR3nt: TGTGCCAGCAGCTCCGCAGGGGGTAGTGAAGCTTTCTTT

abundance: -
j_gene: TRBJ2-5
d_gene: -
len: 14
v_gene: TRBV27
CDR3aa: CASSSPGKGETQYF
CDR3nt: TGTGCCAGCAGTTCCCCAGGGAAGGGGGAGACCCAGTACTTC

abundance: -
j_gene: TRBJ1-2
d_gene: -
len: 15
v_gene: TRBV28
CDR3aa: CASSRPGTANYGYTF
CDR3nt: TGTGCCAGCAGTAGACCGGGAACCGCTAACTATGGCTACACCTTC

abundance: -
j_gene: TRBJ1-3
d_gene: -
len: 12
v_gene: TRBV6-6
CDR3aa: CASTDGRNTIYF
CDR3nt: TGTGCCAGCACCGACGGGAGAAACACCATATATTTT

abundance: -
j_gene: TRBJ2-2
d_gene: -
len: 13
v_gene: TRBV6-1
CDR3aa: CASSDPNTGELFF
CDR3nt: TGTGCCAGCAGTGATCCTAACACCGGGGAGCTGTTTTTT

abundance: -
j_gene: TRBJ2-3
d_gene: -
len: 15
v_gene: TRBV7-9
CDR3aa: CASSLEGGRTDTQYF
CDR3nt: TGTGCCAGCAGCTTAGAGGGGGGTCGCACAGATACGCAGTATTTT

abundance: -
j_gene: TRBJ2-3
d_gene: TRBD2
len: 16
v_gene: TRBV7-2
CDR3aa: CASSFSGGPSTDTQYF
CDR3nt: TGTGCCAGCAGCTTTAGCGGGGGACCTAGCACAGATACGCAGTATTTT

abundance: -
j_gene: TRBJ2-1
d_gene: TRBD2
len: 16
v_gene: TRBV10-3
CDR3aa: CAISGTGLEGYNEQFF
CDR3nt: TGTGCCATCAGTGGAACGGGACTAGAGGGTTACAATGAGCAGTTCTTC

abundance: -
j_gene: TRBJ2-3
d_gene: -
len: 17
v_gene: TRBV15
CDR3aa: CATTYNGKRPSTDTQYF
CDR3nt: TGTGCCACAACCTACAACGGGAAAAGGCCGAGCACAGATACGCAGTATTTT

abundance: -
j_gene: TRBJ2-6
d_gene: TRBD1
len: 16
v_gene: TRBV4-3
CDR3aa: CASSQVQGVGANVLTF
CDR3nt: TGCGCCAGCAGCCAAGTGCAGGGGGTCGGGGCCAACGTCCTGACTTTC

abundance: -
j_gene: TRBJ2-5
d_gene: TRBD2
len: 17
v_gene: TRBV7-2
CDR3aa: CASSFRGTSGSYETQYF
CDR3nt: TGTGCCAGCAGCTTTCGGGGGACTAGCGGGAGCTATGAGACCCAGTACTTC

abundance: -
j_gene: TRBJ2-3
d_gene: -
len: 16
v_gene: TRBV11-2
CDR3aa: CASSPKGWGATDTQYF
CDR3nt: TGTGCCAGCAGCCCGAAAGGGTGGGGGGCCACAGATACGCAGTATTTT

abundance: -
j_gene: TRBJ2-1
d_gene: -
len: 13
v_gene: TRBV7-2
CDR3aa: CASSLPVHNEQFF
CDR3nt: TGTGCCAGCAGCCTGCCGGTCCACAATGAGCAGTTCTTC

abundance: few
j_gene: TRBJ1-1
d_gene: TRBD1
len: 16
v_gene: TRBV11-2
CDR3aa: CASSLVRTGGGTEAFF
CDR3nt: TGTGCCAGCAGCTTAGTGAGGACAGGGGGAGGCACTGAAGCTTTCTTT

abundance: -
j_gene: TRBJ1-5
d_gene: -
len: 13
v_gene: TRBV6-5
CDR3aa: CASSFRDDQPQHF
CDR3nt: TGTGCCAGCAGTTTTAGGGACGATCAGCCCCAGCATTTT

abundance: -
j_gene: TRBJ1-4
d_gene: -
len: 15
v_gene: TRBV4-3
CDR3aa: CASSQEYRANEKLFF
CDR3nt: TGCGCCAGCAGCCAGGAATACAGGGCGAATGAAAAACTGTTTTTT

abundance: -
j_gene: TRBJ2-7
d_gene: TRBD2
len: 15
v_gene: TRBV5-1
CDR3aa: CASRYGGTSEQMQYF
CDR3nt: TGCGCCAGCAGGTACGGTGGGACTAGCGAACAAATGCAGTACTTC

abundance: -
j_gene: TRBJ1-2
d_gene: TRBD1
len: 15
v_gene: TRBV18
CDR3aa: CASSHAGTGGRGYTF
CDR3nt: TGTGCCAGCTCACATGCCGGGACAGGGGGCCGGGGCTACACCTTC

abundance: few
j_gene: TRBJ1-1
d_gene: -
len: 13
v_gene: TRBV28
CDR3aa: CASPGGPGTEAFF
CDR3nt: TGTGCCAGCCCCGGGGGACCCGGCACTGAAGCTTTCTTT

abundance: -
j_gene: TRBJ2-3
d_gene: TRBD2
len: 14
v_gene: TRBV10-3
CDR3aa: CAISTTSGGDTQYF
CDR3nt: TGTGCCATCAGCACGACTAGCGGGGGGGATACGCAGTATTTT

abundance: -
j_gene: TRBJ2-3
d_gene: -
len: 11
v_gene: TRBV18
CDR3aa: CASSSMDTQYF
CDR3nt: TGTGCCAGCTCCTCCATGGATACGCAGTATTTT

abundance: once
j_gene: TRBJ2-7
d_gene: -
len: 13
v_gene: TRBV7-2
CDR3aa: CASSPSGYYEQYF
CDR3nt: TGTGCCAGCAGCCCCTCAGGGTACTACGAGCAGTACTTC

abundance: -
j_gene: TRBJ1-1
d_gene: -
len: 10
v_gene: TRBV6-6
CDR3aa: CASGKAEAFF
CDR3nt: TGTGCCAGCGGCAAGGCCGAAGCTTTCTTT

abundance: -
j_gene: TRBJ2-7
d_gene: TRBD2
len: 14
v_gene: TRBV5-6
CDR3aa: CASSLVAGTYEQYF
CDR3nt: TGTGCCAGCAGCTTGGTAGCGGGAACCTACGAGCAGTACTTC

abundance: few
j_gene: TRBJ1-1
d_gene: -
len: 12
v_gene: TRBV6-1
CDR3aa: CASGKTNTEAFF
CDR3nt: TGTGCCAGCGGGAAGACGAACACTGAAGCTTTCTTT

abundance: -
j_gene: TRBJ2-7
d_gene: TRBD2
len: 16
v_gene: TRBV4-1
CDR3aa: CASSRATSGNYYEQYF
CDR3nt: TGCGCCAGCAGCCGCGCGACTAGCGGGAACTACTACGAGCAGTACTTC

abundance: -
j_gene: TRBJ1-2
d_gene: -
len: 13
v_gene: TRBV27
CDR3aa: CASSLSIGSGYTF
CDR3nt: TGTGCCAGCAGTTTATCGATAGGCAGTGGCTACACCTTC

abundance: -
j_gene: TRBJ1-2
d_gene: -
len: 15
v_gene: TRBV30
CDR3aa: CAWSVPQLGGYGYTF
CDR3nt: TGTGCCTGGAGTGTACCCCAGCTGGGCGGCTATGGCTACACCTTC

abundance: -
j_gene: TRBJ1-5
d_gene: -
len: 13
v_gene: TRBV28
CDR3aa: CASSYIIVRTQHF
CDR3nt: TGTGCCAGCAGTTATATTATAGTGCGGACCCAGCATTTT

abundance: -
j_gene: TRBJ1-2
d_gene: TRBD1
len: 15
v_gene: TRBV5-1
CDR3aa: CASTLGGTANYGYTF
CDR3nt: TGCGCCAGCACCTTGGGGGGGACAGCCAACTATGGCTACACCTTC

abundance: -
j_gene: TRBJ2-3
d_gene: -
len: 14
v_gene: TRBV6-4
CDR3aa: CASSAGGYTDTQYF
CDR3nt: TGTGCCAGCAGTGCCGGGGGATACACAGATACGCAGTATTTT